The 5 T cell receptor beta chains presented below share a single source sample, sequenced in a study of blood T cell repertoires in COVID-19. The method was immunoSEQ multiplex PCR; TCRdb's version includes in-frame clones alone and lacks a portion of them. The repertoire has 140,000 to 150,000 clones, 80% to 90% of them found once; the top ten carry 2.5% to 3.5%. Material for sequencing was peripheral blood. These receptors were collected from a woman aged 60-70 years with active COVID-19.

The chain employs TRBV7-3 and TRBJ2-1, with D possibly being TRBD1 (6 bases). CDR1 SGHTA and CDR2 FQGTGA come from the germline V gene. The CDR3 has 14 amino acids. V was shortened by 3 bases and J by 8 bases, with 14 bases between the two germline ends. The CDR3 region is CASSFGQPPDEQFF. In DNA form, the CDR3 reads TGTGCCAGCAGCTTCGGACAGCCACCGGATGAGCAGTTCTTC.

The V gene is TRBV6-1, the J gene TRBJ1-2; D gene ambiguous. The germline V and J ends were trimmed by 1 base and 1 base, with 4 bases remaining between them. CDR1 is MNHNS and CDR2 is SASEGT in the germline V gene. The CDR3 covers 13 residues. CDR3 loop: CASSEELNYGYTF. CDR3 in DNA: TGTGCCAGCAGTGAAGAGCTTAACTATGGCTACACCTTC.

J is TRBJ2-2 and V is TRBV5-5; D may be TRBD1 (6 bases). Germline V gene lookup returns CDR1 SGHKS and CDR2 YYEKEE (reference sequence). The CDR3 extends over 15 amino acids. V shed 2 bases and J shed 4 bases, with 12 bases lying between them. CDR3 sequence (DNA): TGTGCCAGCAGCTTTGGGACAAGGGGCACCGGGGAGCTGTTTTTT. Its protein product is CASSFGTRGTGELFF.

The chain employs TRBV9 and TRBJ2-7; tentatively, D is TRBD2 (5 bases). Per germline, CDR1 SGDLS and CDR2 YYNGEE. The CDR3 consists of 15 residues. V dropped 4 bases and J dropped 0 bases, with 14 bases sitting between them. CDR3 sequence: CASSLNDGGSYEQYF. The CDR3 nucleotides read TGTGCCAGCAGCCTTAACGACGGAGGCTCCTACGAGCAGTACTTC.

The chain uses TRBV4-2 and TRBJ2-1; 11 bases line up with TRBD2. The CDR3 totals 19 residues. V gave up 1 base and J gave up 5 bases; unmatched junction bases: 13. Germline assignment: CDR1 LGHNA and CDR2 YNFKEQ. The DNA for the CDR3 is TGTGCCAGCAGCCAAGGTAGTCTCACTCTAGCGGGAGGAGACAATGAGCAGTTCTTC. Translating it yields CASSQGSLTLAGGDNEQFF.